The entry below describes one TCR beta chain. The sample belongs to a study of OX40 agonist ivuxolimab in advanced cancers. The CDR3 is 15 amino acids. Trimming at V came to 5 bases and at J to 0 bases, leaving 6 bases not matched to a gene. CDR1 is LNHNV, CDR2 YYDKDF, per germline (reference sequence). No patient had autoimmune disease or received systemic immunosuppression. Only in-frame clones appear in the TCRdb table, and some are missing; sequencing was by immunoSEQ multiplex PCR. The sample consists of tens of thousands of clones, less than 90% of them appearing once. Sequencing used CD4+ or CD8+ T cells sorted from blood, obtained in a trial of the OX40 agonist ivuxolimab. The receptor comes from an adult with an advanced solid tumor such as melanoma, head and neck, liver or kidney cancer. The chain is built from TRBV15 and TRBJ1-2; 7 bases are a match to TRBD1. In DNA form, the CDR3 reads TGTGCCACCAGCGCAACCGGGACAGCTAACTATGGCTACACCTTC. This sequence encodes CATSATGTANYGYTF.